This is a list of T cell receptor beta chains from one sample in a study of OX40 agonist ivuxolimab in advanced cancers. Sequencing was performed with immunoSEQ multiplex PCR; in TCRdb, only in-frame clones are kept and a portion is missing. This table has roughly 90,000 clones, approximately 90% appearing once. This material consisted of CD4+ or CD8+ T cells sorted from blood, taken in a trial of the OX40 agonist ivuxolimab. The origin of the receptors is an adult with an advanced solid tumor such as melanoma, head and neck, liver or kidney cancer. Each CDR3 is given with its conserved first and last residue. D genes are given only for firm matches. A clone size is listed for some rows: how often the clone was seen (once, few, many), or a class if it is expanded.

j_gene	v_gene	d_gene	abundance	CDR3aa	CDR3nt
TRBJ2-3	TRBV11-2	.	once	CASSSPIGWGASTDTQYF	TGTGCCAGCAGCTCCCCCATAGGTTGGGGGGCGAGCACAGATACGCAGTATTTT
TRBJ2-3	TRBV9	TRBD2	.	CASSVVPIPGLAGGTDTQYF	TGTGCCAGCAGCGTAGTACCCATACCGGGACTAGCGGGGGGCACAGATACGCAGTATTTT
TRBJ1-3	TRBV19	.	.	CATSLQGLGNTIYF	TGTGCCACTAGCCTACAGGGACTCGGAAACACCATATATTTT
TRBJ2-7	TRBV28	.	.	CASSLTSSYEQYF	TGTGCCAGCAGTTTAACTAGTTCCTACGAGCAGTACTTC
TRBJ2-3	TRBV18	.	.	CASSRRTTGLSSTDTQYF	TGTGCCAGCTCACGACGCACGACAGGTTTAAGCTCCACAGATACGCAGTATTTT
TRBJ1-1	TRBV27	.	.	CASSFQGLNTEAFF	TGTGCCAGCAGTTTCCAGGGCCTGAACACTGAAGCTTTCTTT
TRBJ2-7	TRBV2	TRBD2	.	CASRMGLAGAYEQYF	TGTGCCAGCAGGATGGGACTAGCGGGAGCCTACGAGCAGTACTTC
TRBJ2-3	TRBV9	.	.	CASSPIGSYTDTQYF	TGTGCCAGCAGCCCTATCGGGAGTTATACAGATACGCAGTATTTT
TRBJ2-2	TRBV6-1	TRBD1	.	CASGHRGRTGELFF	TGTGCCAGCGGTCACAGGGGGCGCACCGGGGAGCTGTTTTTT
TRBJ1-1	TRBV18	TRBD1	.	CASSRQGANTEAFF	TGTGCCAGCTCACGACAGGGGGCGAACACTGAAGCTTTCTTT
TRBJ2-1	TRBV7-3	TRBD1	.	CASSLGQGSYNEQFF	TGTGCCAGCAGCTTGGGACAGGGGTCCTACAATGAGCAGTTCTTC
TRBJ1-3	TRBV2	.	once	CASSSVGGVEAGNTIYF	TGTGCCAGCAGCTCTGTAGGAGGGGTAGAGGCTGGAAACACCATATATTTT
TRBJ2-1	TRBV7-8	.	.	CASSLAGRGNEQFF	TGTGCCAGCAGCTTAGCCGGCAGGGGAAATGAGCAGTTCTTC
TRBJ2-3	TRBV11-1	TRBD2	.	CASSSSGTRTDTQYF	TGTGCCAGCAGCTCTAGCGGGACACGCACAGATACGCAGTATTTT
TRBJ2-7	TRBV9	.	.	CASSVVGGGEQYF	TGTGCCAGCAGCGTAGTGGGGGGCGGCGAGCAGTACTTC
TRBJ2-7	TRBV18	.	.	CASSPPGTYEQYF	TGTGCCAGCTCACCACCGGGGACCTACGAGCAGTACTTC
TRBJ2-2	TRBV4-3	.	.	CASSQGLTGELFF	TGCGCCAGCAGCCAAGGTTTGACCGGGGAGCTGTTTTTT
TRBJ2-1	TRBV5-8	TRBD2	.	CASSGASGSSYNEQFF	TGTGCCAGCAGCGGGGCTAGCGGGAGCTCCTACAATGAGCAGTTCTTC